This T cell receptor beta chain was retrieved from a study of T-cell memory formation after mild COVID-19. Germline assignment: CDR1 MNHNY and CDR2 SVGAGI (reference sequence). The CDR3 has 13 residues. J lost 7 bases, V lost 6 bases, and 7 bases had no gene match. MiXCR was run by TCRdb on the 5' RACE reads, yielding one entry per CDR3 protein. This sample has hundreds of thousands of distinct CDR3 sequences, with around 25% found just once. The J gene is TRBJ2-7, the V gene TRBV6-6; 9 bases line up with TRBD1. Input material: PBMCs or a T cell subset sorted from them (not recorded which). The clonotype originates from an adult woman who had mild COVID-19 (a few samples of this study predate the infection). Cell type and time point are not known. The CDR3 coding sequence is TGTGCCAGCAGGGGACAGGGACTGGAGGAGCAGTACTTC. This gives the protein CASRGQGLEEQYF.